This TCR beta chain originates from a study of shared clonotypes between healthy human individuals. Sequencing was performed with immunoSEQ multiplex PCR; in TCRdb, only in-frame clones are kept and a portion is missing. In the table there are 2 million to 2.5 million clones, under 97% of which are singletons. The authors divided CD4+ cells into CD45RA+ naive and CD45RA-negative memory subsets. Germline-derived CDR1 and CDR2 are SGHTA and FQGNSA. The CDR3 has 14 amino acids. J lost 10 bases, V lost 4 bases, and 10 bases had no gene match. The source is a man aged 18 to 29 in good health. Sequenced sample: naive CD4+ T cells sorted from blood. Sample subset: CD45RA+ positively selected. J is TRBJ2-3 and V is TRBV7-2, with 8 positions matching TRBD1. This chain's CDR3 is CASSSDRGPGSQYF. CDR3 bases: TGTGCCAGCAGCTCCGACAGGGGACCCGGTTCGCAGTATTTT.